Listed here are 20 T cell receptor beta chains from one sample, sequenced in a study of blood T cell repertoires in COVID-19. The data were produced by immunoSEQ multiplex PCR, yet TCRdb's version contains in-frame clones alone and is incomplete. The sample records under 350,000 clones, roughly nine tenths being singletons. The sequencing input was peripheral blood. The receptors were sampled from a woman aged 25 to 39 with COVID-19, enrolled during active disease.

This clone has a single count. The CDR3 loop reads CASSFLVADTQYF. In DNA, the CDR3 is TGTGCCAGCAGCTTTCTTGTAGCAGATACGCAGTATTTT. The genes are TRBV5-5 and TRBJ2-3; D remains unclear. The CDR3 spans 13 residues. Trimming took 2 bases from V and 4 from J, leaving 8 bases between them. In germline, CDR1 is SGHKS, CDR2 YYEKEE (reference sequence).

J is TRBJ2-1 and V is TRBV29-1; 12 nucleotides align to TRBD1. The CDR3 has 14 amino acids. CDR1 is SQVTM, CDR2 ANQGSEA, per germline. V dropped 6 bases and J dropped 8; count of bases not matched to a gene: 8. The CDR3 sequence: CSVTGTGGWDEQFF. The CDR3 region has the DNA TGCAGCGTGACCGGGACAGGGGGCTGGGATGAGCAGTTCTTC.

The chain carries TRBV28 and TRBJ1-4, with 8 bases aligning to TRBD1. This CDR3 comprises 14 residues. CDR1 MDHEN and CDR2 SYDVKM come from the germline V gene. Trimming removed 3 bases from V and 7 bases from J; junction bases left unmatched: 4. The CDR3 DNA sequence: TGTGCCAGCAGTTTTGGTGGGACAGGTGAAAAACTGTTTTTT. It codes for CASSFGGTGEKLFF.

This rearrangement joins TRBV10-3 to TRBJ1-6; a weak D match, TRBD1 (6 bases). Germline assignment: CDR1 ENHRY and CDR2 SYGVKD. Trimming removed 6 bases at V and 9 bases at J, with 15 bases between. This CDR3 region has 14 residues. CDR3 nucleotide sequence: TGTGCCATCAGGTCGACAGGACTGGGTTCACCCCTCCACTTT. Protein product: CAIRSTGLGSPLHF.

V is TRBV30 and J is TRBJ2-3; 10 bases fit TRBD2. The CDR3 runs 17 residues. V gave up 3 bases and J gave up 6 bases; unmatched junction bases: 15. CDR1 GTSNPN and CDR2 SVGIG come from the germline V gene (reference sequence). In DNA form, the CDR3 reads TGTGCCTGGAGCGTAGGGCTCCTAGCGGGGGATGCCGATACGCAGTATTTT. Protein: CAWSVGLLAGDADTQYF.

The CDR3 region is CASSPTEDREAFF. The CDR3, as DNA: TGTGCCAGCAGTCCGACGGAGGACAGGGAGGCTTTCTTT. The genes are TRBV6-5 and TRBJ1-1, with 8 bases lining up with TRBD1. Trimming took 5 bases from V and 11 from J; bases not matched to a gene: 10. From germline, CDR1 is MNHEY and CDR2 SVGAGI. This CDR3 contains 13 residues.

The chain is built from TRBV18 and TRBJ1-5; D remains ambiguous. This CDR3 region has 14 residues. The germline gives CDR1 KGHSH, CDR2 LQKENI. V was cut by 2 bases and J by 5 bases, with 10 bases left in between. The CDR3 here is CASSPEVLHQPQHF. The CDR3 region has the DNA TGTGCCAGCTCACCAGAGGTCCTCCATCAGCCCCAGCATTTT.

The chain couples TRBV30 to TRBJ1-3; D unresolved. V dropped 1 base and J dropped 0 bases, with 7 bases sitting between them. Germline CDR1 and CDR2: GTSNPN and SVGIG (reference sequence). CDR3 length equals 14 residues. DNA of the CDR3: TGTGCCTGGAGTGAAGCCTTCTCTGGAAACACCATATATTTT. Its translation is CAWSEAFSGNTIYF.

The count of this clone is one. The chain has TRBV6-5 and TRBJ2-5; TRBD2 matches 7 bases. Germline CDR1 is MNHEY and CDR2 is SVGAGI. The CDR3 is 15 amino acids. The V segment lost 8 bases and the J segment 4 bases; nucleotides outside the gene matches: 13. CDR3 amino acids: CASSAFWGEGETQYF. CDR3 nucleotide sequence: TGTGCCAGCTCGGCTTTCTGGGGGGAGGGAGAGACCCAGTACTTC.

The chain recombines TRBV28 with TRBJ1-4; possibly TRBD1 for D (5 bases). Germline CDR1 reads MDHEN; CDR2 reads SYDVKM. This CDR3 contains 14 residues. Trimming took 5 bases from V and 7 from J, leaving 14 bases between them. The CDR3 bases are TGTGCCAGCAGTCTCACAGGAGTCGGTGAAAAACTGTTTTTT. Translated, it gives CASSLTGVGEKLFF.

The V and J genes are TRBV28 and TRBJ2-3, with D tentatively TRBD2 (6 bases). Deletions cut 7 bases from V and 6 bases from J, with 11 bases between. This CDR3 comprises 12 residues. The V gene's germline CDR1 is MDHEN and CDR2 SYDVKM. In DNA, the CDR3 is TGTGCCAGCACCCTTGGGAGGGATACGCAGTATTTT. Translation: CASTLGRDTQYF.

The rearrangement uses TRBV30 and TRBJ1-1; no definite D call. CDR3 length equals 13 residues. With 1 base removed from V and 1 base from J, the gap between germline ends came to 7 bases. In germline, CDR1 is GTSNPN, CDR2 SVGIG (reference sequence). The CDR3 DNA follows: TGTGCCTGGAGTGCCGGGAGGAACACTGAAGCTTTCTTT. Translation: CAWSAGRNTEAFF.

The gene calls are TRBV2 and TRBJ1-3, with D perhaps matching TRBD1 (6 bases). CDR1 is SNHLY and CDR2 is FYNNEI in the germline V gene. V lost 4 bases and J lost 0, with 10 bases in between. This CDR3 contains 15 residues. The CDR3 sequence: CASSAQGSSGNTIYF. For the CDR3, the DNA is TGTGCCAGCAGTGCCCAGGGGAGCTCTGGAAACACCATATATTTT.

The gene calls are TRBV2 and TRBJ2-1; D remains unclear. CDR1 is SNHLY, CDR2 FYNNEI, per germline. Trimming took off 0 bases at V and 5 bases at J, with 2 bases between the two ends. This CDR3 has 12 residues. The CDR3 loop is CASSEANNEQFF. The CDR3, as DNA: TGTGCCAGCAGTGAAGCCAACAATGAGCAGTTCTTC.

This chain joins TRBV11-2 and TRBJ1-1, with 8 bases matching TRBD1. The CDR3 totals 15 residues. The ends lost 4 bases at V and 3 bases at J; junction bases unmatched: 7. Germline loops: CDR1 SGHAT, CDR2 FQNNGV. The CDR3, as DNA: TGTGCCAGCAGCTCCAGGGGGCTGGGGGACACTGAAGCTTTCTTT. Its translation: CASSSRGLGDTEAFF. Based on the CDR3 plus reference TRBV11-2 and TRBJ1-1, the full variable domain is EAGVAQSPRYKIIEKRQSVAFWCNPISGHATLYWYQQILGQGPKLLIQFQNNGVVDDSQLPKDRFSAERLKGVDSTLKIQPAKLEDSAVYLCASSSRGLGDTEAFFGQGTRLTVV.

The chain recombines TRBV6-2 or TRBV6-3 with TRBJ1-1; 9 bases align to TRBD1. In germline, CDR1 is MNHEY, CDR2 SVGEGT. The CDR3 loop spans 16 amino acids. Germline trimming cut 0 bases from V and 3 bases from J; bases unmatched to any gene: 5. The CDR3 nucleotides read TGTGCCAGCAGTTACTCACGGGACAGGGACTACACTGAAGCTTTCTTT. Translation: CASSYSRDRDYTEAFF.

This chain joins TRBV10-3 and TRBJ1-1, with D perhaps matching TRBD1 (6 bases). CDR1 is ENHRY, CDR2 SYGVKD, per germline. The V end was cut by 4 bases, the J end by 1 base, with 16 bases between. The CDR3 contains 16 residues. The CDR3 nucleotides read TGTGCCATCAGTGTCCCAGACAGGCTCGGGAACACTGAAGCTTTCTTT. Translation gives CAISVPDRLGNTEAFF.

This rearrangement joins TRBV28 to TRBJ1-4; 11 nucleotides line up with TRBD1. Unmatched junction bases numbered 4, after V lost 2 bases and J lost 8 bases. CDR3 length: 15 amino acids. Germline loops: CDR1 MDHEN, CDR2 SYDVKM. CDR3 sequence: CASSLRGTGGEKLFF. The CDR3 nucleotides read TGTGCCAGCAGTTTAAGGGGGACAGGGGGGGAAAAACTGTTTTTT.

The chain couples TRBV7-8 to TRBJ2-2, with 9 bases aligning to TRBD2. This CDR3 is 20 amino acids long. Germline V gene sequence: CDR1 SGHVS, CDR2 FQNEAQ. The V segment lost 3 bases and the J segment 3 bases; nucleotides outside the gene matches: 17. The CDR3 DNA reads TGTGCCAGCAGCTTGAAACCCCGCTCGAGCGGGGGGCCGGACACCGGGGAGCTGTTTTTT. Translation gives CASSLKPRSSGGPDTGELFF.

The chain joins TRBV6-2 or TRBV6-3 to TRBJ2-7, with 9 bases identical to TRBD2. V was pared by 2 bases and J by 6 bases, with 5 bases of the junction left unmatched. The germline CDR1 and CDR2 sequences are MNHEY and SVGEGT. The CDR3 covers 14 residues. Here the CDR3 reads CASSYLGGGAEQYF. The CDR3 DNA reads as TGTGCCAGCAGTTACCTCGGCGGGGGGGCCGAGCAGTACTTC.